Listed below are T cell receptor beta chains from one sample, sequenced in a study of blood T cell repertoires in COVID-19. Measured with immunoSEQ multiplex PCR; TCRdb has only the in-frame clones, and not every one. This table holds around 280,000 clones, 85% to 90% found once. Sequencing input: peripheral blood. The receptors were gathered from a man between 65 and 80 years old with acute or convalescent COVID-19. The CDR3 runs from the conserved cysteine through the conserved F or W. The D gene is left open where the match is weak. Only part of the rows carry a size: once, few, many, or a class if the clone is expanded.

>.|TRBV11-2|TRBJ2-7|TRBD1
CASSQQQGRQSYYEQYF
TGTGCCAGCAGCCAACAACAGGGGAGACAGAGCTACTACGAGCAGTACTTC
>.|TRBV18|TRBJ2-5|TRBD1
CASSLNRGLARETQYF
TGTGCCAGCTCCCTCAACAGGGGGCTAGCGAGAGAGACCCAGTACTTC
>.|TRBV19|TRBJ1-1|.
CASYQGSGYTEAFF
TGTGCCAGCTATCAGGGATCAGGGTACACTGAAGCTTTCTTT
>.|TRBV29-1|TRBJ1-1|.
CSVEVGANTEAFF
TGCAGCGTTGAAGTAGGGGCTAACACTGAAGCTTTCTTT
>.|TRBV6-5|TRBJ1-1|.
CASRQEITEAFF
TGTGCCAGCCGACAGGAGATTACTGAAGCTTTCTTT
>.|TRBV9|TRBJ2-4|TRBD1
CASTPRDRAYPLAKNIQYF
TGTGCCAGCACTCCCCGGGACAGGGCCTACCCACTAGCCAAAAACATTCAGTACTTC
>.|TRBV7-2|TRBJ2-5|TRBD1
CASSLVGTGFGAGGTQYF
TGTGCCAGCAGCTTAGTGGGGACAGGGTTTGGGGCTGGGGGGACCCAGTACTTC
>.|TRBV4-1|TRBJ2-7|TRBD2
CASSQGLAGPYEQYF
TGCGCCAGCAGCCAAGGGCTAGCGGGGCCCTACGAGCAGTACTTC
>.|TRBV13|TRBJ1-1|.
CASSLGGENTEAFF
TGTGCCAGCAGCTTAGGGGGCGAAAACACTGAAGCTTTCTTT
>.|TRBV7-2|TRBJ2-1|.
CASSLRGTYNEQFF
TGTGCCAGCAGCTTACGGGGTACCTACAATGAGCAGTTCTTC
>once|TRBV5-1|TRBJ1-5|.
CASSFDLNQPQHF
TGCGCCAGCAGCTTTGACTTAAATCAGCCCCAGCATTTT
>.|TRBV7-2|TRBJ1-6|.
CASSLEYQNSPLHF
TGTGCCAGCAGCTTAGAGTATCAGAATTCACCCCTCCACTTT
>few|TRBV5-4|TRBJ1-4|TRBD1
CASSPTGGTSEKLFF
TGTGCCAGCAGCCCTACAGGGGGAACCTCTGAAAAACTGTTTTTT
>.|TRBV5-5|TRBJ2-7|.
CASSSVTTYEQYF
TGTGCCAGCAGCTCCGTTACGACTTACGAGCAGTACTTC
>.|TRBV7-6|TRBJ1-1|.
CASSDPTDGNTEAFF
TGTGCCAGCAGCGACCCAACAGACGGGAACACTGAAGCTTTCTTT
>.|TRBV6-2/TRBV6-3|TRBJ2-1|TRBD2
CASSMGREGINEQFF
TGTGCCAGCAGTATGGGGCGGGAGGGCATCAATGAGCAGTTCTTC
>.|TRBV28|TRBJ2-7|TRBD1
CASRRQGADSYEQYF
TGTGCCAGCAGGAGACAGGGGGCGGACTCCTACGAGCAGTACTTC
>.|TRBV19|TRBJ2-6|TRBD1
CASSLDRAGANVLTF
TGTGCCAGTAGTCTTGACAGGGCTGGGGCCAACGTCCTGACTTTC
>.|TRBV28|TRBJ2-7|TRBD1
CASSPGQSYEQYF
TGTGCCAGCAGTCCGGGACAGTCCTACGAGCAGTACTTC
>.|TRBV3-1/TRBV3-2|TRBJ2-3|.
CASSLRATKDTQYF
TGTGCCAGCAGCCTGCGGGCCACAAAAGATACGCAGTATTTT
>.|TRBV2|TRBJ2-5|TRBD2
CASSVRGVYQETQYF
TGTGCCAGCAGTGTGCGGGGGGTATACCAAGAGACCCAGTACTTC
>.|TRBV5-1|TRBJ2-5|TRBD1
CASSLDSSSGQGFARPRGTQYF
TGCGCCAGCAGCTTGGACTCTTCCTCGGGACAGGGGTTCGCTCGCCCAAGGGGGACCCAGTACTTC
>.|TRBV3-1/TRBV3-2|TRBJ2-1|TRBD2
CASRRPGLADNEQFF
TGTGCCAGCAGACGGCCGGGACTAGCGGACAATGAGCAGTTCTTC
>.|TRBV28|TRBJ2-5|.
CASSFLGGQETQYF
TGTGCCAGCAGTTTTTTGGGGGGCCAAGAGACCCAGTACTTC
>.|TRBV19|TRBJ1-5|.
CASTFGLTSNQPQHF
TGTGCCAGTACCTTTGGACTGACTAGCAATCAGCCCCAGCATTTT
>.|TRBV6-1|TRBJ2-5|TRBD2
CASSERRGAGTQYF
TGTGCCAGCAGTGAACGGCGGGGGGCGGGGACCCAGTACTTC